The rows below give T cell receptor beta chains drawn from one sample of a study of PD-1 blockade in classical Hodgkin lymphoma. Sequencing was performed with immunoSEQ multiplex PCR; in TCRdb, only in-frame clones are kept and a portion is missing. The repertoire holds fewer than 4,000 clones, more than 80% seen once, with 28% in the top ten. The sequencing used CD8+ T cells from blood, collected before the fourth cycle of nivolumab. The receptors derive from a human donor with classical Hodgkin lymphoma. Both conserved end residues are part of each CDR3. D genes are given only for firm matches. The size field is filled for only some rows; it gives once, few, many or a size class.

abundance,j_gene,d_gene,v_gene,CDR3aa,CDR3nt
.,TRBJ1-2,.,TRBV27,CASSLGLLYGYTF,TGTGCCAGCAGTTTAGGGCTCCTGTATGGCTACACCTTC
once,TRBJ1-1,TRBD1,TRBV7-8,CASSFGTGGTTSTEAFF,TGTGCCAGCAGCTTCGGGACAGGGGGTACAACGAGCACTGAAGCTTTCTTT
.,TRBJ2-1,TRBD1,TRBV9,CASSTIPGQGAGEQFF,TGTGCCAGCAGCACAATACCGGGACAGGGGGCAGGTGAGCAGTTCTTC
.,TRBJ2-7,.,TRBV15,CATSRGAISYEQYF,TGTGCCACCAGCAGAGGGGCGATTTCCTACGAGCAGTACTTC
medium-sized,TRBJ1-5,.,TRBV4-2,CASSPLLTLTSNQPQHF,TGTGCCAGCAGCCCCCTCCTAACCTTAACTAGCAATCAGCCCCAGCATTTT
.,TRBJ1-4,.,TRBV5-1,CASSLFRGLSPTNEKLFF,TGCGCCAGCAGCTTGTTCCGGGGGCTATCACCTACTAATGAAAAACTGTTTTTT
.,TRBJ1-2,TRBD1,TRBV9,CASRGDRANYGYTF,TGTGCCAGCAGGGGGGACAGGGCTAACTATGGCTACACCTTC
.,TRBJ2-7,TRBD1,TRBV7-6,CASSINRGSYEQYF,TGTGCCAGCAGCATCAACAGGGGAAGCTACGAGCAGTACTTC
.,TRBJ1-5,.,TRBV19,CASSIKGSTNQPQHF,TGTGCCAGTAGTATTAAGGGGAGCACAAATCAGCCCCAGCATTTT
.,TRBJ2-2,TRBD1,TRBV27,CATQTGSTGELFF,TGTGCCACCCAGACAGGGAGTACCGGGGAGCTGTTTTTT
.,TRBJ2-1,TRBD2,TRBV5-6,CASSTRTSGGARVYNEQFF,TGTGCCAGCAGCACGAGGACTAGCGGGGGAGCAAGGGTCTACAATGAGCAGTTCTTC
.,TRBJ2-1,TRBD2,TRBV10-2,CASTGTIGYTRQFF,TGCGCCAGCACCGGGACTATTGGCTACACCAGACAGTTCTTC
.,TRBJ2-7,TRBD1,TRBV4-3,CASSQDYLVLQGANEQYF,TGCGCCAGCAGCCAAGATTATTTGGTTTTACAGGGGGCCAACGAGCAGTACTTC
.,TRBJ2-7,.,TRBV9,CASSAGPSEQYF,TGTGCCAGCAGCGCCGGCCCTTCGGAGCAGTACTTC
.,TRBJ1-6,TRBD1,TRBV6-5,CASRGGTEDNSPLHF,TGTGCCAGCAGAGGCGGGACAGAGGATAATTCACCCCTCCACTTT
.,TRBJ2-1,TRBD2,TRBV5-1,CASSFSGGGGQEQFF,TGCGCCAGCAGCTTTTCTGGTGGGGGAGGGCAGGAGCAGTTCTTC
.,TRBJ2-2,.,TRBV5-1,CASSYRQANGELFF,TGCGCCAGCAGCTATCGACAGGCGAACGGGGAGCTGTTTTTT
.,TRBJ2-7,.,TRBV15,CATSRRTDTYEQYF,TGTGCCACCAGCAGAAGGACAGACACCTACGAGCAGTACTTC
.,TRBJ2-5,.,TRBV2,CASSNPELFKWETQYF,TGTGCCAGCAGTAACCCCGAACTATTTAAGTGGGAGACCCAGTACTTC
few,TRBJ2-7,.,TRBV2,CASSEGYVPYEQYF,TGTGCCAGCAGTGAAGGTTACGTACCCTACGAGCAGTACTTC
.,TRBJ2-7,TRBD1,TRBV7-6,CASSLVGTDYSYEQYF,TGTGCCAGCAGCTTAGTTGGGACAGATTATTCCTACGAGCAGTACTTC
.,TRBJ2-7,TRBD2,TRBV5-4,CSSSFREGEQYF,TGTTCCAGCAGCTTCCGGGAGGGCGAGCAGTACTTC
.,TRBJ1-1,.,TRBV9,CASSVEPNTEAFF,TGTGCCAGCAGCGTAGAACCGAACACTGAAGCTTTCTTT
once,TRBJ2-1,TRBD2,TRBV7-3,CASSLFADMGLAGGYEQFF,TGTGCCAGCAGCTTGTTCGCGGATATGGGACTAGCGGGAGGTTATGAGCAGTTCTTC
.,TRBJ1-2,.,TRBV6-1,CASSTLLDGDYGYTF,TGTGCCAGCAGTACCCTACTAGATGGGGACTATGGCTACACCTTC
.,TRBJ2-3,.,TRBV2,CASSQGTDTQYF,TGTGCCAGCAGTCAGGGAACAGATACGCAGTATTTT
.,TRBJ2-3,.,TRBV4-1,CASSQEPPDTQYF,TGCGCCAGCAGCCAAGAGCCCCCAGATACGCAGTATTTT
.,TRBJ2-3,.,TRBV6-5,CASSYSLEGTDTQYF,TGTGCCAGCAGTTACTCACTTGAGGGCACAGATACGCAGTATTTT
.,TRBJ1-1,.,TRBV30,CAWSYPHPDTEAFF,TGTGCCTGGAGTTACCCTCACCCTGACACTGAAGCTTTCTTT
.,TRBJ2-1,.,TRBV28,CASSLATDWGHSYNEQFF,TGTGCCAGCAGTTTGGCCACCGATTGGGGTCACTCCTACAATGAGCAGTTCTTC
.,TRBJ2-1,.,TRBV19,CASSIEADSYNEQFF,TGTGCCAGTAGTATTGAGGCTGACAGCTACAATGAGCAGTTCTTC
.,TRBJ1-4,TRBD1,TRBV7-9,CASSLGGDRGQRNEKLFF,TGTGCCAGCAGCTTAGGAGGGGACAGGGGACAACGAAATGAAAAACTGTTTTTT
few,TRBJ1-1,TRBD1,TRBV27,CASSIRQGAGKTEAFF,TGTGCCAGCAGTATTAGACAGGGGGCAGGAAAGACTGAAGCTTTCTTT
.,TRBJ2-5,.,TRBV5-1,CASRWGMETQYF,TGCGCCAGCAGATGGGGGATGGAGACCCAGTACTTC
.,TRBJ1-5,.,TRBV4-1,CASSQDGEPQHF,TGCGCCAGCAGCCAAGATGGGGAGCCCCAGCATTTT
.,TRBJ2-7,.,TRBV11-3,CASSLGNYEQYF,TGTGCCAGCAGCTTAGGAAACTACGAGCAGTACTTC
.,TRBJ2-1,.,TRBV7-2,CASSPRPGLYNEQFF,TGTGCCAGCAGCCCTCGCCCGGGACTGTACAATGAGCAGTTCTTC
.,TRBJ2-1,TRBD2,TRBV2,CASSAQAGGFYNEQFF,TGTGCCAGCAGTGCACAAGCGGGAGGGTTCTACAATGAGCAGTTCTTC
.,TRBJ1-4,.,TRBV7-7,CASSATPATNEKLFF,TGTGCTAGCAGCGCCACACCGGCAACTAATGAAAAACTGTTTTTT
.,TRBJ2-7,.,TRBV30,CAWSPSYEQYF,TGTGCCTGGAGCCCTTCCTACGAGCAGTACTTC
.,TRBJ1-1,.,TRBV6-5,CASSYQAWGYEGAFF,TGTGCCAGCAGTTACCAGGCGTGGGGATATGAAGGAGCTTTCTTT
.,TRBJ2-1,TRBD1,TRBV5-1,CASSFNTGGWGEQFF,TGCGCCAGCAGCTTCAATACAGGGGGCTGGGGTGAGCAGTTCTTC
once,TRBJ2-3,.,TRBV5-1,CASSPGLSSTDTQYF,TGCGCCAGCAGCCCTGGACTATCTAGCACAGATACGCAGTATTTT
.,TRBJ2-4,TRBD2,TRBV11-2,CASSVGWGGVAKNIQYF,TGTGCCAGCAGCGTAGGTTGGGGGGGAGTAGCCAAAAACATTCAGTACTTC
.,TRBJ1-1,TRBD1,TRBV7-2,CASSFDAGTGGSEAFF,TGTGCCAGCAGCTTCGACGCCGGGACAGGGGGCTCTGAAGCTTTCTTT
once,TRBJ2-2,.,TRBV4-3,CASSQGRWGGANTGELFF,TGCGCCAGCAGCCAAGGGCGCTGGGGGGGCGCGAACACCGGGGAGCTGTTTTTT
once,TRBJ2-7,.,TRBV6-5,CASSYSAGLHSYEQYF,TGTGCCAGCAGTTACTCTGCGGGACTCCACTCCTACGAGCAGTACTTC
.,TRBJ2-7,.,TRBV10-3,CAISDPSGAGYEQYF,TGTGCCATCAGTGACCCCTCGGGGGCAGGGTACGAGCAGTACTTC
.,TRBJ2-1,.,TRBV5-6,CASSSQSHGVYNEQFF,TGTGCCAGCAGCTCGCAATCCCACGGGGTTTACAATGAGCAGTTCTTC
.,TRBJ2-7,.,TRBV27,CASSLSRAGEGYEQYF,TGTGCCAGCAGTTTATCTCGGGCAGGGGAGGGCTACGAGCAGTACTTC